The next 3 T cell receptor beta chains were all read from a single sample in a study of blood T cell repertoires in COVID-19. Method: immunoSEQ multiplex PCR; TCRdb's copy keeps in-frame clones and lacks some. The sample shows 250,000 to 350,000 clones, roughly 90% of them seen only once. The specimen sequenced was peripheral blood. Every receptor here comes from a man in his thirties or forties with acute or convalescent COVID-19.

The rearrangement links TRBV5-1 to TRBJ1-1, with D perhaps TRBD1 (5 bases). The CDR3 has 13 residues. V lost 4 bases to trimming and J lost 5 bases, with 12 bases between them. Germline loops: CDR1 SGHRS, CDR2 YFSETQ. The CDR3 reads CASSPERGTEAFF. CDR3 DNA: TGCGCCAGCAGCCCGGAAAGGGGAACTGAAGCTTTCTTT.

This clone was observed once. The chain's CDR3 is CASSFGDSGRASEQFF. DNA for the CDR3: TGCGCCAGCAGCTTTGGGGATAGCGGGAGGGCAAGCGAGCAGTTCTTC. The rearrangement links TRBV5-1 to TRBJ2-1; TRBD2 agrees at 11 bases. The CDR3 length is 16 residues. From germline, CDR1 is SGHRS and CDR2 YFSETQ. The V segment lost 2 bases and the J segment 10 bases; nucleotides outside the gene matches: 11.

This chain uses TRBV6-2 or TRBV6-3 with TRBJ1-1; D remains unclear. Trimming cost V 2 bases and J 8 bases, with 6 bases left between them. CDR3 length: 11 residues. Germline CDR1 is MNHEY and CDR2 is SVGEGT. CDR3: CASSYNSEAFF. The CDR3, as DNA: TGTGCCAGCAGTTACAACTCCGAAGCTTTCTTT.